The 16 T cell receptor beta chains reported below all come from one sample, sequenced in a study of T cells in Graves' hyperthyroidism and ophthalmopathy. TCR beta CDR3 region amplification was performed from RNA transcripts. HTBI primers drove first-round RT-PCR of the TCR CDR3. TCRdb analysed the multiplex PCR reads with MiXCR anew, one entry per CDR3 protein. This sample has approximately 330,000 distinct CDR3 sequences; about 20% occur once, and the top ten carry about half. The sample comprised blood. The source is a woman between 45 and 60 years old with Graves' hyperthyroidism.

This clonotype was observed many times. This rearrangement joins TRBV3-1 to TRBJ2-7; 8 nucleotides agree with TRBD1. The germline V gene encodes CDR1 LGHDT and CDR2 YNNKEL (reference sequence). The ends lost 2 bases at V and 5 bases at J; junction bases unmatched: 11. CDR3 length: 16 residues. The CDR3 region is CASSQQGQVAIDEQYF. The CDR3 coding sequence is TGTGCCAGCAGCCAACAGGGACAGGTGGCAATCGACGAGCAGTACTTC.

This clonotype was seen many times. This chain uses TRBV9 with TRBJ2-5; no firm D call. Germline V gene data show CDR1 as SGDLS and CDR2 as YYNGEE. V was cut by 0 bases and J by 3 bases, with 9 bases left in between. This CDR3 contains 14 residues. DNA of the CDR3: TGTGCCAGCAGCGTAGATTACAGAGAAGAGACCCAGTACTTC. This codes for CASSVDYREETQYF.

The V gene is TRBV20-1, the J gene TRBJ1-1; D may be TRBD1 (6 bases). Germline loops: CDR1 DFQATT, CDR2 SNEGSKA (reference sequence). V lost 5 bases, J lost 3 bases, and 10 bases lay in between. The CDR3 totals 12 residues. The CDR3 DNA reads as TGCAGTGCTGGACAGTCGGACACTGAAGCTTTCTTT. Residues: CSAGQSDTEAFF.

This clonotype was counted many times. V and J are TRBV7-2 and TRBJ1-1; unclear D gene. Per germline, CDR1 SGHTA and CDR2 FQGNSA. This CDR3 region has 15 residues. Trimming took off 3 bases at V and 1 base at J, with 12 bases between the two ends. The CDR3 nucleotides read TGTGCCAGCAGCTTGCTAGGTGGCGGGAACACTGAAGCTTTCTTT. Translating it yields CASSLLGGGNTEAFF.

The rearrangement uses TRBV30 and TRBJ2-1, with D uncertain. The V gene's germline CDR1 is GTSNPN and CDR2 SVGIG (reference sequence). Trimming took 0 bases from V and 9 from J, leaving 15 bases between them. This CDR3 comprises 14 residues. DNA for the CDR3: TGTGCCTGGAGTGTACATTCAAGGGTTGGTGAGCAGTTCTTC. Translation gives CAWSVHSRVGEQFF.

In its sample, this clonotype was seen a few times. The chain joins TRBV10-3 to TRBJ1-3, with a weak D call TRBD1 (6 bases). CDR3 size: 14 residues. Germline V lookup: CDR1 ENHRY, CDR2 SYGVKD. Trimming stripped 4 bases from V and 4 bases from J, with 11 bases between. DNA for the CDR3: TGTGCCATCAGTGGGCAGGACAGCGGAAACACCATATATTTT. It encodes CAISGQDSGNTIYF.

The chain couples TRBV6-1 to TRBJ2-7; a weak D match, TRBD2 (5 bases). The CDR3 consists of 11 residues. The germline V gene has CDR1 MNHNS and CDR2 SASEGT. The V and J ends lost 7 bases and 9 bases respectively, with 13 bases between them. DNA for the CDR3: TGTGCCAGCACAAGGGCTGGAGGGCAGTACGTC. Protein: CASTRAGGQYV.

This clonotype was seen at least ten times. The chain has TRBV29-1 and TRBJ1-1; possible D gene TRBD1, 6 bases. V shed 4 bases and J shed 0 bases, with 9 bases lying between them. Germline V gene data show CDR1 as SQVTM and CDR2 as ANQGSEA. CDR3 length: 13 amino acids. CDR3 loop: CSVVGQLNTEAFF. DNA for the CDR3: TGCAGCGTTGTAGGACAGTTGAACACTGAAGCTTTCTTT.

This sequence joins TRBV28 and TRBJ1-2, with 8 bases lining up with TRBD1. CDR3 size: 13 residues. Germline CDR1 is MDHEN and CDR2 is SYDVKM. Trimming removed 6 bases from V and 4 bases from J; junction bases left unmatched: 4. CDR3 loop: CASRRTGPYGYTF. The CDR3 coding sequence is TGTGCCAGCAGGAGGACAGGGCCCTATGGCTACACCTTC.

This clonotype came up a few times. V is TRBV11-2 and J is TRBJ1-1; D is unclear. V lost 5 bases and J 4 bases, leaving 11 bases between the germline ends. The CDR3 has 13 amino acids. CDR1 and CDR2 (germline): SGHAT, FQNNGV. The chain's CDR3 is CASSPQVGTEAFF. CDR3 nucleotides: TGTGCCAGCAGCCCCCAAGTGGGCACTGAAGCTTTCTTT. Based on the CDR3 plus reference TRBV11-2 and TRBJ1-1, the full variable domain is EAGVAQSPRYKIIEKRQSVAFWCNPISGHATLYWYQQILGQGPKLLIQFQNNGVVDDSQLPKDRFSAERLKGVDSTLKIQPAKLEDSAVYLCASSPQVGTEAFFGQGTRLTVV.

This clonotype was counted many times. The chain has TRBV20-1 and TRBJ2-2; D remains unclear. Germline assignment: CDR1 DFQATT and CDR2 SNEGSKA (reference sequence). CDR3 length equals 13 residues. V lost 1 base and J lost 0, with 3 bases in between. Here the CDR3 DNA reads TGCAGTGCTAGAGTGCCGAACACCGGGGAGCTGTTTTTT. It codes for CSARVPNTGELFF.

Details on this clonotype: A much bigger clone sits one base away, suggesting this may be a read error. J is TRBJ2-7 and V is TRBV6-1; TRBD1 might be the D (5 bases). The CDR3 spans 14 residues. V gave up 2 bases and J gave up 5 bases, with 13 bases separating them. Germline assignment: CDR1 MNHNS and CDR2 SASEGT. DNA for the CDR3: TGTGCCAGCAGTGAACAATTCAGGGTCGACGAGCAGTACTTC. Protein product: CASSEQFRVDEQYF.

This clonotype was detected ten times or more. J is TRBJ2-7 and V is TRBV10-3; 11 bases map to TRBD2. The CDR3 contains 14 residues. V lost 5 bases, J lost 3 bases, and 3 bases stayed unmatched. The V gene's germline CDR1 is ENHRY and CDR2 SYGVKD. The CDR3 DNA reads TGTGCCATCAGTCCCGGGACTAGCGGCTACGAGCAGTACGTC. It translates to CAISPGTSGYEQYV.

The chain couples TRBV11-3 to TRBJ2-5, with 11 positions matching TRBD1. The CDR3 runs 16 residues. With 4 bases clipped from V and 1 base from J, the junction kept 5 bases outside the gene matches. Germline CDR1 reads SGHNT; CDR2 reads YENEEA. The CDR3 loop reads CASSSRTGGGQETQYF. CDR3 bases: TGTGCCAGCAGCTCCCGGACAGGGGGCGGCCAAGAGACCCAGTACTTC.

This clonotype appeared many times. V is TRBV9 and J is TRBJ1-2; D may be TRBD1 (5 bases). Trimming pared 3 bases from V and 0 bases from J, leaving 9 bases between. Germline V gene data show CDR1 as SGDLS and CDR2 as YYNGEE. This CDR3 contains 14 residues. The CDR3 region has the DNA TGTGCCAGCAGCGCCGGGGGTTCTAACTATGGCTACACCTTC. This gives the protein CASSAGGSNYGYTF.

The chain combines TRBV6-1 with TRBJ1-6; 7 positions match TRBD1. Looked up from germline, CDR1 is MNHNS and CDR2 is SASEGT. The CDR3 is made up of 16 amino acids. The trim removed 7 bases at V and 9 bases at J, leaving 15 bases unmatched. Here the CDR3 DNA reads TGTGCCAGCACCAGACAGGGAGGAGATATAGGTTCACCCCTCCACTTT. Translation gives CASTRQGGDIGSPLHF.